The sequence of this TCR beta chain was determined in a study of T cells after yellow fever vaccination. TCRdb processed the 5' RACE reads anew with MiXCR; each CDR3 protein has one entry. The profile shows over 45,000 distinct CDR3 sequences, about 5.6% of them singletons. Trimming took off 2 bases at V and 4 bases at J, with 17 bases between the two ends. CDR3 length: 16 amino acids. From germline, CDR1 is GTSNPN and CDR2 SVGIG (reference sequence). This clonotype came up a few times. The source was PBMCs, either bulk or a sorted T-cell subset (CD4+, CD8+, memory, or dextramer-sorted; not recorded which), collected on the day of the yellow fever booster vaccination. The clonotype comes from a man between 18 and 29 years old who received the YFV17D yellow fever vaccine. The gene calls are TRBV30 and TRBJ2-2; D gene uncertain. The CDR3 loop reads CAWSPLGSTLTGELFF. CDR3 DNA: TGTGCCTGGAGTCCCCTCGGTTCGACCCTCACCGGGGAGCTGTTTTTT.